The 24 T cell receptor beta chains listed next were all sequenced from one sample in a study of beta chain features in type 1 diabetes. General study results and limits: Type 1 diabetes patients had TCRB CDR3s that were shorter (moderately but significantly so) in all four CD4+ subsets.

These receptors are not linked to any known antigen. cDNA synthesis used the whole RNA isolate, giving expressed TCRB sequences. Produced via immunoSEQ multiplex PCR; TCRdb's table is partial and in-frame only. The data hold a few hundred thousand clones, with 16% observed a single time. The sequenced material came from naive CD4+ T cells from blood. Receptors were obtained from a man younger than 45 with type 1 diabetes.

The genes are TRBV14 and TRBJ1-2; D is unclear. The germline V gene encodes CDR1 SGHDN and CDR2 FVKESK. This CDR3 region has 12 residues. Trimming left V 6 bases short and J 4 bases short, with 9 bases between. CDR3 amino acids: CASRFGSYGYTF. The CDR3 DNA reads TGTGCCAGCAGGTTTGGCAGCTATGGCTACACCTTC.

The rearrangement uses TRBV5-1 and TRBJ1-1, with D uncertain. Germline V gene data show CDR1 as SGHRS and CDR2 as YFSETQ. CDR3 size: 15 residues. The V gene lost 1 base and the J gene lost 0 bases, with 10 bases spanning the gap. CDR3 DNA: TGCGCCAGCAGCTTGCATCTAGAGATGAACACTGAAGCTTTCTTT. Its protein product is CASSLHLEMNTEAFF. Complete variable domain (other parts from reference TRBV5-1 and TRBJ1-1): KAGVTQTPRYLIKTRGQQVTLSCSPISGHRSVSWYQQTPGQGLQFLFEYFSETQRNKGNFPGRFSGRQFSNSRSEMNVSTLELGDSALYLCASSLHLEMNTEAFFGQGTRLTVV.

The V and J genes are TRBV18 and TRBJ2-6; no firm D call. V was pared by 2 bases and J by 0 bases, with 14 bases between. The CDR3 is made up of 18 amino acids. The germline gives CDR1 KGHSH, CDR2 LQKENI. CDR3 sequence (DNA): TGTGCCAGCTCACCAGAACAGTGGCCCTTCTCTGGGGCCAACGTCCTGACTTTC. This sequence encodes CASSPEQWPFSGANVLTF. The complete variable domain, with remaining parts taken from reference TRBV18 and TRBJ2-6, reads NAGVMQNPRHLVRRRGQEARLRCSPMKGHSHVYWYRQLPEEGLKFMVYLQKENIIDESGMPKERFSAEFPKEGPSILRIQQVVRGDSAAYFCASSPEQWPFSGANVLTFGAGSRLTVL.

The chain has TRBV6-4 and TRBJ2-1; weak D call: TRBD1 (6 bases). This CDR3 comprises 15 residues. From germline, CDR1 is MRHNA and CDR2 SNTAGT. V lost 4 bases, J lost 8 bases, and 18 bases lay in between. CDR3 sequence (DNA): TGTGCCAGCAGTGGACGACAGGTTCAGATCGATGAGCAGTTCTTC. Amino acid sequence: CASSGRQVQIDEQFF.

This rearrangement joins TRBV7-9 to TRBJ2-3; TRBD2 is a possible D gene (6 bases). Germline V gives CDR1 SEHNR, CDR2 FQNEAQ (reference sequence). V lost 5 bases and J lost 0, with 18 bases in between. The CDR3 contains 17 residues. CDR3 amino acids: CASSQNAAGRSTDTQYF. CDR3 DNA sequence: TGTGCCAGCAGCCAAAATGCGGCGGGAAGAAGCACAGATACGCAGTATTTT. Drawing the rest from reference TRBV7-9 and TRBJ2-3, the complete variable domain is DTGVSQNPRHKITKRGQNVTFRCDPISEHNRLYWYRQTLGQGPEFLTYFQNEAQLEKSRLLSDRFSAERPKGSFSTLEIQRTEQGDSAMYLCASSQNAAGRSTDTQYFGPGTRLTVL.

This clone was counted between two and nine times. This chain links TRBV7-2 with TRBJ2-1; 9 bases align to TRBD1. J was trimmed by 3 bases and V by 11 bases; bases with no gene match: 8. This CDR3 is 14 amino acids long. Germline V gene data show CDR1 as SGHTA and CDR2 as FQGNSA. DNA for the CDR3: TGTGCCCACACCGGGACAGGGAGCTACAATGAGCAGTTCTTC. Translating it yields CAHTGTGSYNEQFF. The full variable domain, in which reference TRBV7-2 and TRBJ2-1 provide the parts outside the CDR3, is GAGVSQSPSNKVTEKGKDVELRCDPISGHTALYWYRQSLGQGLEFLIYFQGNSAPDKSGLPSDRFSAERTGGSVSTLTIQRTQQEDSAVYLCAHTGTGSYNEQFFGPGTRLTVL.

The chain links TRBV5-1 to TRBJ2-1, with 7 bases fitting TRBD2. The CDR3 sequence is 17 residues long. The V gene's germline CDR1 is SGHRS and CDR2 YFSETQ. Trimming cost V 0 bases and J 0 bases; bases outside gene matches: 6. The DNA for the CDR3 is TGCGCCAGCAGCTTGGCAGGCGGGGACTACTCCTACAATGAGCAGTTCTTC. Residues: CASSLAGGDYSYNEQFF. The full variable domain, with the rest looked up from reference TRBV5-1 and TRBJ2-1, is KAGVTQTPRYLIKTRGQQVTLSCSPISGHRSVSWYQQTPGQGLQFLFEYFSETQRNKGNFPGRFSGRQFSNSRSEMNVSTLELGDSALYLCASSLAGGDYSYNEQFFGPGTRLTVL.

This clone was counted only a few times. The chain has TRBV7-9 and TRBJ1-5; D is uncertain. Germline lookup yields CDR1 SEHNR and CDR2 FQNEAQ (reference sequence). Trimming left V 5 bases short and J 4 bases short, with 6 bases between. The CDR3 spans 12 residues. In DNA, the CDR3 is TGTGCCAGCAGCCCCAGTAATCAGCCCCAGCATTTT. Its protein is CASSPSNQPQHF.

The genes are TRBV14 and TRBJ2-4; 7 nucleotides align to TRBD2. V was pared by 1 base and J by 1 base, with 4 bases of the junction left unmatched. The CDR3 extends over 16 amino acids. CDR1 and CDR2 (germline): SGHDN, FVKESK. The CDR3 region is CASSQVGRGAKNIQYF. DNA of the CDR3: TGTGCCAGCAGCCAAGTAGGGCGGGGGGCCAAAAACATTCAGTACTTC.

The J gene is TRBJ2-5, the V gene TRBV28; the D is unclear. Per the germline V gene, CDR1 is MDHEN and CDR2 is SYDVKM. Trimming pared 3 bases from V and 5 bases from J, leaving 7 bases between. The CDR3 is 12 residues long. In nucleotides, the CDR3 is TGTGCCAGCAGTTTCTCGCACGAGACCCAGTACTTC. Encoded protein: CASSFSHETQYF.

This clone turned up a few times. The chain joins TRBV4-1 to TRBJ2-7; D is unclear. Germline lookup yields CDR1 MGHRA and CDR2 YSYEKL. The CDR3 has 14 residues. Trimming took 2 bases from V and 1 from J, leaving 9 bases between them. For the CDR3, the DNA is TGCGCCAGCAGCCAACCCCTATCGTCCTACGAGCAGTACTTC. Residues: CASSQPLSSYEQYF.

A few counts support this clone. The genes are TRBV19 and TRBJ2-5; TRBD2 might be the D (5 bases). The CDR3 sequence is 12 residues long. The V gene's germline CDR1 is LNHDA and CDR2 SQIVND (reference sequence). V gave up 5 bases and J gave up 5 bases, with 9 bases separating them. The chain's CDR3 is CASSEQRETQYF. The DNA of the CDR3 is TGTGCCAGTAGTGAACAGCGGGAGACCCAGTACTTC.

The chain recombines TRBV4-1 with TRBJ2-7; maybe TRBD1 (5 bases). In germline, CDR1 is MGHRA, CDR2 YSYEKL. The ends were cut back, 0 bases at V and 9 bases at J, with 18 bases in the middle. The CDR3 spans 15 residues. This chain's CDR3 is CASSQDEGPGLVQYF. The DNA of the CDR3 is TGCGCCAGCAGCCAAGATGAAGGGCCAGGGTTGGTGCAGTACTTC.

The CDR3 spells CASSPPTGELFF. The CDR3 DNA sequence: TGTGCCAGCAGCCCTCCGACCGGGGAGCTGTTTTTT. This sequence joins TRBV5-4 and TRBJ2-2; D gene ambiguous. The V gene lost 4 bases and the J gene lost 5 bases, with 6 bases spanning the gap. CDR3 length: 12 residues. Germline V gives CDR1 SGHNT, CDR2 YYREEE (reference sequence).

V gene TRBV30 combines with J gene TRBJ1-1, with 7 bases aligning to TRBD1. The V gene's germline CDR1 is GTSNPN and CDR2 SVGIG (reference sequence). V shed 4 bases, J shed 11 bases, and the junction held 10 bases outside the gene matches. This CDR3 spans 12 amino acids. The CDR3 nucleotides read TGTGCCTGGACTGAGACAGGGAAACTCGCTTTCTTT. Protein product: CAWTETGKLAFF.

In this sample, this clone turned up a few times. This chain joins TRBV7-9 and TRBJ2-7; no reliable D call. In germline, CDR1 is SEHNR, CDR2 FQNEAQ (reference sequence). Between the trimmed V and J ends, which lost 9 bases and 0 bases, there was a span of 12 bases. The CDR3 has 13 residues. The CDR3 coding sequence is TGTGCCAGTGGTCCCTCGGTCTCCTACGAGCAGTACTTC. This codes for CASGPSVSYEQYF. The full variable domain, rest sourced from reference TRBV7-9 and TRBJ2-7, is DTGVSQNPRHKITKRGQNVTFRCDPISEHNRLYWYRQTLGQGPEFLTYFQNEAQLEKSRLLSDRFSAERPKGSFSTLEIQRTEQGDSAMYLCASGPSVSYEQYFGPGTRLTVT.

This clone showed up just a few times. The CDR3 protein is CSVVGGRNEQYF. The CDR3 DNA reads as TGCAGCGTTGTCGGGGGGCGGAACGAGCAGTACTTC. The genes are TRBV29-1 and TRBJ2-5; a possible D gene is TRBD2 (7 bases). The closer fit of TRBJ2-7 to the DNA end suggests the J call may be wrong. The CDR3 runs to 12 residues. Germline CDR1 is SQVTM and CDR2 is ANQGSEA.

There are a few counts of this clone. The J gene is TRBJ1-2, the V gene TRBV29-1; perhaps TRBD1 as D (5 bases). The CDR3 is 13 residues long. Germline CDR1 reads SQVTM; CDR2 reads ANQGSEA. V gave up 4 bases and J gave up 6 bases, with 15 bases separating them. In DNA, the CDR3 is TGCAGCGTTGCGAAGGAGGGACTGGATGGCTACACCTTC. This encodes CSVAKEGLDGYTF.

This clone has more than one count but fewer than ten. The CDR3 coding sequence is TGTGCCACCAGCAGAGATACAGAAGATACGCAGTATTTT. Residues: CATSRDTEDTQYF. The rearrangement joins TRBV15 to TRBJ2-3; D gene unclear. Germline lookup yields CDR1 LNHNV and CDR2 YYDKDF (reference sequence). The CDR3 covers 13 residues. V was clipped by 0 bases and J by 5 bases, with 6 bases between them.

This clone was seen a few times. The chain combines TRBV11-2 with TRBJ2-3; D is undetermined. This CDR3 is 13 amino acids long. Germline V gene sequence: CDR1 SGHAT, CDR2 FQNNGV. The V gene lost 2 bases and the J gene lost 1 base, with 4 bases spanning the gap. As DNA, the CDR3 is TGTGCCAGCAGCTTAACCGGCACAGATACGCAGTATTTT. Encoded protein: CASSLTGTDTQYF.

This chain connects TRBV7-9 to TRBJ2-2; a possible D gene is TRBD2 (6 bases). The germline gives CDR1 SEHNR, CDR2 FQNEAQ (reference sequence). Between the trimmed V and J ends, which lost 7 bases and 4 bases, there was a span of 16 bases. This CDR3 has 15 amino acids. The CDR3 loop is CASTPGGVTTGELFF. The CDR3 DNA reads as TGTGCCAGCACCCCCGGGGGAGTGACCACCGGGGAGCTGTTTTTT.

This clone was recorded a few times. The chain couples TRBV7-8 to TRBJ2-5, with 9 bases identical to TRBD2. J was trimmed by 5 bases and V by 8 bases; bases with no gene match: 15. This CDR3 comprises 16 residues. Germline V lookup: CDR1 SGHVS, CDR2 FQNEAQ. CDR3 protein: CASRGSGSVYVETQYF. In nucleotides, the CDR3 is TGTGCCAGCCGGGGTAGCGGGAGCGTGTATGTGGAGACCCAGTACTTC.

The chain employs TRBV29-1 and TRBJ2-5; a possible D gene is TRBD1 (5 bases). Germline V gene lookup returns CDR1 SQVTM and CDR2 ANQGSEA. Trimming took off 0 bases at V and 4 bases at J, with 9 bases between the two ends. The CDR3 has 13 amino acids. The CDR3 sequence is CSVEDQGGETQYF. The CDR3 DNA sequence: TGCAGCGTTGAAGATCAGGGCGGAGAGACCCAGTACTTC.

This clone showed up just a few times. V and J are TRBV5-1 and TRBJ2-4; 9 bases map to TRBD1. V was clipped by 4 bases and J by 6 bases; unmatched bases: 5. This CDR3 is built from 14 residues. Germline-derived CDR1 and CDR2 are SGHRS and YFSETQ. The CDR3 DNA sequence: TGCGCCAGCAGCGCTGGGACAGGGAGAAACATTCAGTACTTC. Translating gives CASSAGTGRNIQYF. The variable domain in full, with the rest retrieved from reference TRBV5-1 and TRBJ2-4, is KAGVTQTPRYLIKTRGQQVTLSCSPISGHRSVSWYQQTPGQGLQFLFEYFSETQRNKGNFPGRFSGRQFSNSRSEMNVSTLELGDSALYLCASSAGTGRNIQYFGAGTRLSVL.